The clone carrying this T cell receptor beta chain was recorded only once. This sample stems from a study of T cell changes during pregnancy in multiple sclerosis. Only in-frame clones appear in the TCRdb table, and some are missing; sequencing was by immunoSEQ multiplex PCR. This sample carries tens of thousands of clones, around 90% of them seen once, and the ten largest clones take about 6.4%. Per the germline V gene, CDR1 is SQVTM and CDR2 is ANQGSEA. CDR3 size: 15 residues. V shed 1 base and J shed 1 base, with 11 bases lying between them. This TCR came from a female donor in good health, enrolled as a control in a pregnancy study. The sample in question was peripheral blood, obtained in the third trimester of pregnancy. The gene calls are TRBV29-1 and TRBJ2-1; D unclear. In DNA, the CDR3 is TGCAGCGTTGAAGGAGCCCTTCGTTCCTACAATGAGCAGTTCTTC. Residues: CSVEGALRSYNEQFF.